This TCR beta chain was sequenced during a study of Ad26.COV2.S vaccination and SARS-CoV-2 variants. Study-wide context: Trial arm assignment for the donor was COV1001 Ad26.COV2.S. In the study, Ad26.COV2.S was injected intramuscularly once, or twice 56 days apart. Study results and caveats: People given the vaccine had a wider spike-specific TCR breadth than placebo recipients did. Quantification of TCR breadth and depth may have yielded underestimates of total T cell responses.

This CDR3 spans 13 amino acids. Germline V gives CDR1 MNHEY, CDR2 SVGAGI. V lost 6 bases, J lost 6 bases, and 12 bases lay in between. TCRdb keeps only in-frame clones here, not all; method: immunoSEQ multiplex PCR. The sample lists about 350,000 clones; 85% to 90% were seen once. The sample's treatment: over 15 received Ad26.COV2.S at low or high dose, single or two shots; a few received placebo; per-sample allocation not given. Sampling occurred on day 63 after the first vaccine or placebo injection. Comment on this clone: Its specificity is unknown.

The chain uses TRBV6-5 and TRBJ2-4; tentatively, D is TRBD2 (5 bases). The sequence was collected from a person between 18 and 59 years old who received the Ad26.COV2.S COVID-19 vaccine or a placebo. The source material was peripheral blood, sampled in a trial of Ad26.COV2.S vaccine versus placebo. CDR3 nucleotides: TGTGCCAGCAGGGGAGATCTGCCAAACATTCAGTACTTC. Its protein product is CASRGDLPNIQYF.